These 21 T cell receptor beta chains originate from one sample sequenced in a study of OX40 agonist ivuxolimab in advanced cancers. Clones were read by immunoSEQ multiplex PCR, and TCRdb kept only the in-frame ones, dropping some. The sample consists of approximately 87,000 clones, 88% of them appearing once. The sample was CD4+ or CD8+ T cells sorted from blood, taken in a trial of the OX40 agonist ivuxolimab. All receptors derive from an adult with an advanced solid tumor such as melanoma, head and neck, liver or kidney cancer.

The V gene is TRBV5-1, the J gene TRBJ2-3; TRBD2 matches 9 bases. With 6 bases clipped from V and 4 bases from J, the junction kept 9 bases outside the gene matches. CDR1 is SGHRS, CDR2 YFSETQ, per germline. The CDR3 is made up of 15 amino acids. The CDR3 is CASKEVAGGSDTQYF. The DNA of the CDR3 is TGCGCCAGCAAGGAGGTGGCGGGAGGGTCAGATACGCAGTATTTT.

J is TRBJ2-2 and V is TRBV7-9; D not resolved. The ends were cut back, 1 base at V and 0 bases at J, with 12 bases in the middle. The CDR3 runs 17 residues. Germline-derived CDR1 and CDR2 are SEHNR and FQNEAQ (reference sequence). CDR3 loop: CASSLVSGVANTGELFF. As DNA, the CDR3 is TGTGCCAGCAGCTTAGTCTCTGGCGTCGCGAACACCGGGGAGCTGTTTTTT.

The rearrangement links TRBV5-1 to TRBJ2-7, with D unclear. Germline lookup yields CDR1 SGHRS and CDR2 YFSETQ. CDR3 size: 14 residues. V was pared by 0 bases and J by 2 bases, with 9 bases between. CDR3 nucleotides: TGCGCCAGCAGCTTGGGGGCTACTACCTACGAGCAGTACTTC. Its translation: CASSLGATTYEQYF.

The gene calls are TRBV27 and TRBJ2-2; no firm D call. Germline CDR1 MNHEY, CDR2 SMNVEV (reference sequence). The CDR3 totals 16 residues. Deletions cut 3 bases from V and 6 bases from J, with 17 bases between. CDR3 loop: CASSFHRQPGAGELFF. The CDR3 coding sequence is TGTGCCAGCAGTTTTCATAGGCAGCCAGGAGCCGGGGAGCTGTTTTTT.

The genes are TRBV5-6 and TRBJ2-7; D possibly corresponds to TRBD1 (5 bases). Per germline, CDR1 SGHDT and CDR2 YYEEEE. The CDR3 runs 15 residues. V lost 1 base to trimming and J lost 1 base, with 12 bases between them. The CDR3 loop is CASSLFVAGSYEQYF. The CDR3 nucleotides are TGTGCCAGCAGCTTGTTTGTCGCAGGGTCCTACGAGCAGTACTTC. Drawing the rest from reference TRBV5-6 and TRBJ2-7, the complete variable domain is DAGVTQSPTHLIKTRGQQVTLRCSPKSGHDTVSWYQQALGQGPQFIFQYYEEEERQRGNFPDRFSGHQFPNYSSELNVNALLLGDSALYLCASSLFVAGSYEQYFGPGTRLTVT.

This chain uses TRBV5-1 with TRBJ2-5; perhaps TRBD2 as D (6 bases). The CDR3 is made up of 15 amino acids. Germline CDR1 and CDR2: SGHRS and YFSETQ. Trimming removed 0 bases at V and 5 bases at J, with 14 bases between. In DNA, the CDR3 is TGCGCCAGCAGCTTGGGACAGAGCGGGCGGGAGACCCAGTACTTC. Translating it yields CASSLGQSGRETQYF.

This sequence joins TRBV19 and TRBJ1-1; 10 bases map to TRBD1. The ends lost 6 bases at V and 0 bases at J; junction bases unmatched: 10. The CDR3 spans 17 residues. CDR1 LNHDA and CDR2 SQIVND come from the germline V gene (reference sequence). The DNA of the CDR3 is TGTGCCAGTAGATACCGGGACAGGGGTTTCATGAACACTGAAGCTTTCTTT. The encoded protein is CASRYRDRGFMNTEAFF.

In its sample, this clone was seen a few times. This chain connects TRBV19 to TRBJ1-3; D gene unclear. Per germline, CDR1 LNHDA and CDR2 SQIVND (reference sequence). Trimming shortened V by 3 bases and J by 0 bases, and 9 bases separated the two germline ends. The CDR3 is made up of 15 amino acids. In nucleotides, the CDR3 is TGTGCCAGTAGTATTGGGGAGAGCTCTGGAAACACCATATATTTT. Amino acid sequence: CASSIGESSGNTIYF.

There are a few counts of this clone. This rearrangement joins TRBV5-4 to TRBJ2-7; TRBD2 matches 9 bases. CDR1 and CDR2 from the germline V gene are SGHNT and YYREEE (reference sequence). Trimming at V came to 7 bases and at J to 7 bases, leaving 12 bases not matched to a gene. This CDR3 contains 14 residues. In DNA form, the CDR3 reads TGTGCCAGCGGGCCGGCGGGAGGGAATCGGGAGCAGTACTTC. Protein: CASGPAGGNREQYF.

CDR3 nucleotide sequence: TGCGCCAGCAGCTTGGGCCTAGCATTGGGCACAGATACGCAGTATTTT. It encodes CASSLGLALGTDTQYF. The chain recombines TRBV5-1 with TRBJ2-3; weak D call: TRBD2 (5 bases). V shed 0 bases and J shed 1 base, with 12 bases lying between them. CDR3 size: 16 residues. Per germline, CDR1 SGHRS and CDR2 YFSETQ. Full variable domain (remainder filled in from reference TRBV5-1 and TRBJ2-3): KAGVTQTPRYLIKTRGQQVTLSCSPISGHRSVSWYQQTPGQGLQFLFEYFSETQRNKGNFPGRFSGRQFSNSRSEMNVSTLELGDSALYLCASSLGLALGTDTQYFGPGTRLTVL.

This CDR3 is CASSPGQGDEQFF. In DNA, the CDR3 is TGTGCCAGCAGCCCAGGACAGGGGGATGAGCAGTTCTTC. This chain joins TRBV7-3 and TRBJ2-1; the match to TRBD1 covers 10 bases. V was clipped by 5 bases and J by 8 bases; unmatched bases: 3. The germline gives CDR1 SGHTA, CDR2 FQGTGA. The CDR3 length is 13 residues. The variable domain in full, with the rest retrieved from reference TRBV7-3 and TRBJ2-1, is GAGVSQTPSNKVTEKGKYVELRCDPISGHTALYWYRQSLGQGPEFLIYFQGTGAADDSGLPNDRFFAVRPEGSVSTLKIQRTERGDSAVYLCASSPGQGDEQFFGPGTRLTVL.

The rearrangement links TRBV5-1 to TRBJ2-7, with D hard to call. The CDR3 length is 14 residues. CDR1 and CDR2 from the germline V gene are SGHRS and YFSETQ. The V end lost 3 bases, the J end lost 5 bases, and 15 bases lay between the germline ends. CDR3 region: CASSSDRVLNEQYF. The CDR3 DNA follows: TGCGCCAGCAGCTCGGATCGGGTCCTAAACGAGCAGTACTTC.

J is TRBJ1-1 and V is TRBV11-2; D is unresolved. The CDR3 extends over 14 amino acids. The germline gives CDR1 SGHAT, CDR2 FQNNGV. The germline V and J ends were trimmed by 2 bases and 7 bases, with 14 bases remaining between them. In nucleotides, the CDR3 is TGTGCCAGCAGCTTACCGGAAACTCGTTATGAAGCTTTCTTT. Encoded protein: CASSLPETRYEAFF.

The chain employs TRBV30 and TRBJ1-5; 7 nucleotides line up with TRBD1. The CDR3 runs to 14 residues. In germline, CDR1 is GTSNPN, CDR2 SVGIG (reference sequence). The ends lost 2 bases at V and 4 bases at J; junction bases unmatched: 5. This chain's CDR3 is CAWSSVQGNQPQHF. CDR3 nucleotides: TGTGCCTGGAGTTCGGTACAGGGGAATCAGCCCCAGCATTTT.

The V gene is TRBV5-4, the J gene TRBJ2-7; 7 bases align to TRBD2. The CDR3 runs 14 residues. Germline V gives CDR1 SGHNT, CDR2 YYREEE (reference sequence). After removal of 0 bases from V and 4 bases from J, the junction contained 4 bases not matched to a gene. The chain's CDR3 is CASSLGTREYEQYF. The CDR3 bases are TGTGCCAGCAGCTTGGGGACTAGGGAGTACGAGCAGTACTTC.

This clone was picked up one time. The chain combines TRBV5-5 with TRBJ2-1, with a possible D match to TRBD2 (7 bases). The CDR3 runs 16 residues. CDR1 is SGHKS and CDR2 is YYEKEE in the germline V gene (reference sequence). Trimming took off 2 bases at V and 6 bases at J, with 18 bases between the two ends. CDR3 loop: CASSFRGAGSGNEQFF. The CDR3 nucleotides are TGTGCCAGCAGCTTCCGGGGGGCGGGGAGCGGCAATGAGCAGTTCTTC.

The chain combines TRBV7-3 with TRBJ2-2, with D possibly matching TRBD2 (6 bases). CDR1 and CDR2 (germline): SGHTA, FQGTGA. Deletions cut 6 bases from V and 5 bases from J, with 13 bases between. This CDR3 comprises 14 residues. CDR3 in amino acids: CASRRDSATGELFF. CDR3 in DNA: TGTGCCAGCAGGCGGGACTCCGCTACCGGGGAGCTGTTTTTT.

This clone showed up just once. The gene calls are TRBV2 and TRBJ2-2, with D maybe TRBD2 (6 bases). The CDR3 totals 16 residues. Germline V gene data show CDR1 as SNHLY and CDR2 as FYNNEI. V dropped 5 bases and J dropped 0 bases, with 13 bases sitting between them. The CDR3 sequence is CASSSGALTNTGELFF. The CDR3 DNA reads TGTGCCAGCAGTTCGGGAGCCCTTACGAACACCGGGGAGCTGTTTTTT.

This rearrangement joins TRBV21-1 to TRBJ2-7; the DNA was not compared with TRBD1, the D call given in the table. TRBV21-1 represents a pseudogene. The CDR3 consists of 16 residues. CDR3 coding DNA: TGTGCCAGCTGTATCGTCGGGCCCCAGGGCTCCTACGAGCAGTACTTC. Amino acid sequence: CASCIVGPQGSYEQYF.

The V gene is TRBV7-6, the J gene TRBJ2-1; possible D gene TRBD2, 6 bases. This CDR3 has 15 amino acids. V shed 5 bases and J shed 6 bases, with 17 bases lying between them. Germline V gene data show CDR1 as SGHVS and CDR2 as FNYEAQ. CDR3 sequence (DNA): TGTGCCAGCAGCCCTGGGGGGTCCAGGATCAATGAGCAGTTCTTC. Translation gives CASSPGGSRINEQFF.

This clone was observed once. CDR3 DNA: TGTGCCACCAGCCTCGGGACTAGCGGGAACTACGAGCAGTACTTC. Protein product: CATSLGTSGNYEQYF. The V call is TRBV15, the J call TRBJ2-7; 13 positions agree with TRBD2. Germline V CDR1 and CDR2: LNHNV, YYDKDF (reference sequence). The CDR3 totals 15 residues. V shed 5 bases, J shed 3 bases, and the junction held 4 bases outside the gene matches.